This TCR beta chain is drawn from a study of blood T cell repertoires in COVID-19. Turning to the study itself: Sample material is recorded as cDNA or gDNA derived from T cells, B-cell-depleted T cells, or PBMCs.

Per the study methods: Quantification of nucleated cells was approximated via reference gene primer amplification. Measured with immunoSEQ multiplex PCR; TCRdb has only the in-frame clones, and not every one. That table furnishes V, J and clone size, whereas the DNA furnished D and trimming. The sample includes roughly 180,000 clones, 79% seen only once; the top ten take more than 6.5%. This clone came up a few times. The CDR3 is 14 amino acids. The V gene's germline CDR1 is MDHEN and CDR2 SYDVKM. Trimming stripped 5 bases from V and 6 bases from J, with 13 bases between. Seattle patients were enrolled while actively infected and followed longitudinally.

The chain carries TRBV28 and TRBJ2-2; TRBD1 is a possible D gene (5 bases). The source material was peripheral blood. The TCR originated in a woman aged 55-69 years with COVID-19, enrolled during active disease. The CDR3 sequence: CASSAPGLSGELFF. The CDR3, as DNA: TGTGCCAGCAGTGCCCCAGGGTTGTCCGGGGAGCTGTTTTTT. Full variable domain (missing parts from reference TRBV28 and TRBJ2-2): DVKVTQSSRYLVKRTGEKVFLECVQDMDHENMFWYRQDPGLGLRLIYFSYDVKMKEKGDIPEGYSVSREKKERFSLILESASTNQTSMYLCASSAPGLSGELFFGEGSRLTVL.